The 31 T cell receptor beta chains reported below all come from one sample, sequenced in a study of cytomegalovirus exposure and HLA in healthy donors. Libraries were prepared by immunoSEQ multiplex PCR; TCRdb keeps only in-frame clonotypes and omits some of them. The sample consists of 200,000 to 250,000 clones, 70% to 90% of them appearing once. Sequencing input: PBMCs. The receptor source for this set is a woman under 30 in good health and CMV-seronegative.

The rearrangement uses TRBV19 and TRBJ2-1; 11 nucleotides line up with TRBD2. With 2 bases clipped from V and 7 bases from J, the junction kept 22 bases outside the gene matches. This CDR3 is 21 amino acids long. Per germline, CDR1 LNHDA and CDR2 SQIVND (reference sequence). DNA of the CDR3: TGTGCCAGTAGTATATCGCAACTAGCGGGAGAAGAAGTTTATCTTGGAAATGAGCAGTTCTTC. Protein sequence: CASSISQLAGEEVYLGNEQFF.

The rearrangement links TRBV5-6 to TRBJ1-1; D is undetermined. Deletions cut 4 bases from V and 0 bases from J, with 10 bases between. Germline CDR1 SGHDT, CDR2 YYEEEE. The CDR3 runs 14 residues. The DNA for the CDR3 is TGTGCCAGCAGCGACATCTTCTTGAACACTGAAGCTTTCTTT. Translating gives CASSDIFLNTEAFF.

The V call is TRBV2, the J call TRBJ1-4, with 7 bases identical to TRBD1. Germline CDR1 and CDR2: SNHLY and FYNNEI. The V segment lost 6 bases and the J segment 8 bases; nucleotides outside the gene matches: 15. The CDR3 runs to 16 residues. CDR3 amino acids: CASRNGGPGQREKLFF. DNA of the CDR3: TGTGCCAGCAGGAACGGTGGGCCGGGACAGAGAGAAAAACTGTTTTTT.

The V and J genes are TRBV6-6 and TRBJ2-3; 8 nucleotides align to TRBD1. V trimming: 11 bases; J trimming: 6 bases; junction bases outside the gene matches: 10. Germline values: CDR1 MNHNY, CDR2 SVGAGI (reference sequence). The CDR3 covers 13 residues. The CDR3 region is CAGRQGKLDTQYF. The CDR3 DNA is TGTGCCGGTCGACAGGGGAAATTGGATACGCAGTATTTT.

V and J are TRBV30 and TRBJ2-2; possibly TRBD2 for D (6 bases). Trimming removed 0 bases from V and 7 bases from J, with 12 bases in between. CDR3 length equals 14 residues. Germline CDR1 is GTSNPN and CDR2 is SVGIG (reference sequence). The CDR3 bases are TGTGCCTGGAGTGTACGTCCCGGGGGCGGGGAGCTGTTTTTT. Translation gives CAWSVRPGGGELFF.

V is TRBV5-6 and J is TRBJ2-3; D might be TRBD1 (6 bases). Trimming took off 1 base at V and 4 bases at J, with 10 bases between the two ends. This CDR3 is 14 amino acids long. In germline, CDR1 is SGHDT, CDR2 YYEEEE. DNA of the CDR3: TGTGCCAGCAGCTTGTATGCAGGGGCAGATACGCAGTATTTT. This codes for CASSLYAGADTQYF.

CDR3 in amino acids: CASSLVGQVGYEQYF. The DNA of the CDR3 is TGTGCCAGCAGCTTAGTCGGACAGGTTGGCTACGAGCAGTACTTC. J is TRBJ2-7 and V is TRBV7-8; TRBD1 aligns across 7 bases. This CDR3 has 15 amino acids. CDR1 is SGHVS and CDR2 is FQNEAQ in the germline V gene. V trimming: 1 base; J trimming: 3 bases; junction bases outside the gene matches: 6.

In its sample, this clone was seen once. This chain joins TRBV2 and TRBJ2-2; 12 bases map to TRBD1. The V and J ends lost 6 bases and 6 bases, in that order; junction bases with no gene match: 14. Germline values: CDR1 SNHLY, CDR2 FYNNEI. The CDR3 is 18 residues long. The CDR3 here is CASRAGTGGFTGAGELFF. The CDR3 nucleotides are TGTGCCAGCAGGGCCGGGACAGGGGGCTTTACGGGCGCCGGGGAGCTGTTTTTT.

J is TRBJ2-7 and V is TRBV5-5; 8 bases are a match to TRBD1. V gave up 4 bases and J gave up 5 bases; unmatched junction bases: 8. Per germline, CDR1 SGHKS and CDR2 YYEKEE (reference sequence). This CDR3 contains 14 residues. The DNA of the CDR3 is TGTGCCAGCAGCCTGGACAGGGTTATCCACGAGCAGTACTTC. Its translation is CASSLDRVIHEQYF.

The chain carries TRBV5-4 and TRBJ2-5; possible D gene TRBD1, 6 bases. Per germline, CDR1 SGHNT and CDR2 YYREEE (reference sequence). The CDR3 consists of 15 residues. The V and J ends lost 3 bases and 7 bases respectively, with 19 bases between them. In DNA, the CDR3 is TGTGCCAGCAGCTATCTATCAGGGGCGGAAAGGACCCAGTACTTC. This translates into CASSYLSGAERTQYF.

The chain carries TRBV29-1 and TRBJ1-5; D gene unclear. Germline V gene data show CDR1 as SQVTM and CDR2 as ANQGSEA. The V end was cut by 6 bases, the J end by 4 bases, with 13 bases between. The CDR3 consists of 13 residues. CDR3 loop: CSVNEGFNQPQHF. As DNA, the CDR3 is TGCAGCGTCAACGAGGGTTTTAATCAGCCCCAGCATTTT. Full variable domain (rest looked up from reference TRBV29-1 and TRBJ1-5): SAVISQKPSRDICQRGTSLTIQCQVDSQVTMMFWYRQQPGQSLTLIATANQGSEATYESGFVIDKFPISRPNLTFSTLTVSNMSPEDSSIYLCSVNEGFNQPQHFGDGTRLSIL.

This clone showed up just once. The rearrangement links TRBV7-6 to TRBJ2-2, with unresolved D. This CDR3 is 13 amino acids long. The germline gives CDR1 SGHVS, CDR2 FNYEAQ. V shed 1 base and J shed 6 bases, with 6 bases lying between them. This CDR3 reads CASSLEPAGELFF. The CDR3, as DNA: TGTGCCAGCAGCTTAGAACCAGCCGGGGAGCTGTTTTTT.

The rearrangement links TRBV6-5 to TRBJ2-7, with 9 bases aligning to TRBD1. V lost 6 bases and J lost 8; bases outside the gene matches: 5. Germline V gene sequence: CDR1 MNHEY, CDR2 SVGAGI. The CDR3 spans 12 residues. The CDR3, as DNA: TGTGCCAGCAGGGGGACAGGGTGGAAGCAGTACTTC. Translation: CASRGTGWKQYF.

The CDR3, as DNA: TGTGCCAGCAGCTCTAGCGGGATTGGAACGCGAGATACGCAGTATTTT. Translation gives CASSSSGIGTRDTQYF. V and J are TRBV5-4 and TRBJ2-3; the match to TRBD2 covers 9 bases. This CDR3 region has 16 residues. Germline lookup yields CDR1 SGHNT and CDR2 YYREEE (reference sequence). J was trimmed by 5 bases and V by 3 bases; bases with no gene match: 10. The full variable domain, completed using reference TRBV5-4 and TRBJ2-3, is ETGVTQSPTHLIKTRGQQVTLRCSSQSGHNTVSWYQQALGQGPQFIFQYYREEENGRGNFPPRFSGLQFPNYSSELNVNALELDDSALYLCASSSSGIGTRDTQYFGPGTRLTVL.

The V gene is TRBV6-6, the J gene TRBJ2-2, with a weak D call TRBD1 (5 bases). V lost 4 bases, J lost 0 bases, and 9 bases lay in between. Germline V lookup: CDR1 MNHNY, CDR2 SVGAGI (reference sequence). The CDR3 is 15 residues long. The CDR3 nucleotides read TGTGCCAGCAGTTCGATAGGGGCGAACACCGGGGAGCTGTTTTTT. Its translation: CASSSIGANTGELFF.

Concerning this clone: The identical CDR3 is also encoded by other nucleotide sequences in the sample. This rearrangement joins TRBV7-9 to TRBJ1-2; D uncertain. The CDR3 has 13 amino acids. With 1 base removed from V and 2 bases from J, the gap between germline ends came to 5 bases. Germline loops: CDR1 SEHNR, CDR2 FQNEAQ (reference sequence). The CDR3 coding sequence is TGTGCCAGCAGCTTAGGCCAGAACTATGGCTACACCTTC. Protein sequence: CASSLGQNYGYTF.

The V gene is TRBV28, the J gene TRBJ2-1, with D perhaps TRBD1 (6 bases). The ends were cut back, 8 bases at V and 0 bases at J, with 11 bases in the middle. The germline CDR1 and CDR2 sequences are MDHEN and SYDVKM. The CDR3 runs 14 residues. The CDR3 region is CASVKGDSYNEQFF. CDR3 sequence (DNA): TGTGCCAGCGTCAAGGGGGACTCCTACAATGAGCAGTTCTTC.

This chain uses TRBV27 with TRBJ2-7; tentatively, D is TRBD1 (5 bases). The V end was cut by 7 bases, the J end by 3 bases, with 16 bases between. Germline CDR1 is MNHEY and CDR2 is SMNVEV (reference sequence). The CDR3 totals 14 residues. CDR3 sequence: CASKGRVQVYEQYF. CDR3 nucleotides: TGTGCCAGCAAGGGTCGGGTACAGGTCTACGAGCAGTACTTC.

The chain is built from TRBV29-1 and TRBJ2-3; TRBD2 agrees at 8 bases. The CDR3 contains 15 residues. The trim removed 6 bases at V and 4 bases at J, leaving 12 bases unmatched. Germline V gene data show CDR1 as SQVTM and CDR2 as ANQGSEA. CDR3 nucleotides: TGCAGCGTCCCCTCGACGGGAGGGCCCGCAGATACGCAGTATTTT. Translation gives CSVPSTGGPADTQYF.

The J gene is TRBJ2-1, the V gene TRBV6-5; D perhaps matches TRBD2 (5 bases). Germline lookup yields CDR1 MNHEY and CDR2 SVGAGI. Trimming took 0 bases from V and 9 from J, leaving 9 bases between them. CDR3 size: 13 residues. CDR3 coding DNA: TGTGCCAGCAGTTACTCTTTGGCGGGTGAGCAGTTCTTC. Its translation is CASSYSLAGEQFF.

This chain connects TRBV6-6 to TRBJ1-2, with D possibly matching TRBD1 (5 bases). The CDR3 is 13 residues long. V gave up 4 bases and J gave up 6 bases, with 12 bases separating them. Germline V gene data show CDR1 as MNHNY and CDR2 as SVGAGI (reference sequence). The CDR3, as DNA: TGTGCCAGCAGTTCCAACCCGGACAATGGCTACACCTTC. Residues: CASSSNPDNGYTF.

The rearrangement uses TRBV10-3 and TRBJ2-1, with D possibly TRBD1 on 6 matching bases. CDR1 is ENHRY and CDR2 is SYGVKD in the germline V gene. Trimming took off 2 bases at V and 6 bases at J, with 23 bases between the two ends. This CDR3 has 18 amino acids. CDR3 in amino acids: CAISETSDSRKYGNEQFF. CDR3 nucleotide sequence: TGTGCCATCAGTGAGACTTCGGACAGTCGAAAGTACGGCAATGAGCAGTTCTTC.

J is TRBJ2-4 and V is TRBV2; 12 bases match TRBD2. Trimming cost V 5 bases and J 0 bases; bases outside gene matches: 11. The CDR3 contains 19 residues. CDR1 SNHLY and CDR2 FYNNEI come from the germline V gene. This CDR3 reads CASSPQGTSGFIAKNIQYF. In nucleotides, the CDR3 is TGTGCCAGCAGTCCTCAGGGGACTAGCGGGTTCATAGCCAAAAACATTCAGTACTTC. The full variable domain, in which reference TRBV2 and TRBJ2-4 provide the parts outside the CDR3, is EPEVTQTPSHQVTQMGQEVILRCVPISNHLYFYWYRQILGQKVEFLVSFYNNEISEKSEIFDDQFSVERPDGSNFTLKIRSTKLEDSAMYFCASSPQGTSGFIAKNIQYFGAGTRLSVL.

The rearrangement links TRBV6-1 to TRBJ1-4, with 10 positions matching TRBD1. With 4 bases clipped from V and 7 bases from J, the junction kept 3 bases outside the gene matches. This CDR3 comprises 14 residues. Per germline, CDR1 MNHNS and CDR2 SASEGT. DNA for the CDR3: TGTGCCAGCAGTGGGGGGACAGGGGTTGAAAAACTGTTTTTT. Its protein product is CASSGGTGVEKLFF.

This clone was observed a single time. The chain has TRBV28 and TRBJ1-2; 8 nucleotides line up with TRBD1. The germline gives CDR1 MDHEN, CDR2 SYDVKM. With 6 bases clipped from V and 4 bases from J, the junction kept 16 bases outside the gene matches. The CDR3 is 17 amino acids. The CDR3 here is CASSTSRQGKPLYGYTF. The CDR3 DNA sequence: TGTGCCAGCAGCACCAGCCGACAGGGGAAACCCCTCTATGGCTACACCTTC.

This chain links TRBV28 with TRBJ2-2; 10 positions agree with TRBD2. The CDR3 runs 15 residues. Germline V gene sequence: CDR1 MDHEN, CDR2 SYDVKM. J gave up 8 bases and V 4 bases, and 7 bases lay outside the gene matches. The CDR3 sequence: CASSSGASGSGELFF. CDR3 in DNA: TGTGCCAGCAGTTCAGGTGCTAGCGGGAGTGGGGAGCTGTTTTTT.

The V and J genes are TRBV9 and TRBJ2-2; no reliable D call. The CDR3 totals 14 residues. Looked up from germline, CDR1 is SGDLS and CDR2 is YYNGEE. V dropped 2 bases and J dropped 1 base, with 6 bases sitting between them. This CDR3 is CASSVFLNTGELFF. In DNA, the CDR3 is TGTGCCAGCAGCGTTTTTCTGAACACCGGGGAGCTGTTTTTT.

This chain uses TRBV28 with TRBJ1-1; maybe TRBD1 (6 bases). This CDR3 comprises 14 residues. From germline, CDR1 is MDHEN and CDR2 SYDVKM. Trimming removed 3 bases from V and 0 bases from J, with 8 bases in between. The CDR3 sequence: CASSLGAMNTEAFF. The CDR3 DNA sequence: TGTGCCAGCAGTTTGGGGGCGATGAACACTGAAGCTTTCTTT.

This chain joins TRBV5-6 and TRBJ2-2; possibly TRBD2 for D (5 bases). Germline loops: CDR1 SGHDT, CDR2 YYEEEE. V lost 4 bases and J lost 1, with 14 bases in between. The CDR3 loop spans 16 amino acids. The CDR3, as DNA: TGTGCCAGCAGCGGAGACGGGGTTTTGAACACCGGGGAGCTGTTTTTT. Its translation: CASSGDGVLNTGELFF.

The rearrangement uses TRBV4-1 and TRBJ1-1; D is unresolved. The CDR3 consists of 15 residues. V shed 1 base and J shed 4 bases, with 13 bases lying between them. CDR1 and CDR2 from the germline V gene are MGHRA and YSYEKL. In DNA, the CDR3 is TGCGCCAGCAGCCAAGTCTCTATAGGAGGCACTGAAGCTTTCTTT. This gives the protein CASSQVSIGGTEAFF.

This chain connects TRBV5-1 to TRBJ2-3; 12 nucleotides match TRBD2. Germline CDR1 is SGHRS and CDR2 is YFSETQ. This CDR3 comprises 16 residues. After removal of 0 bases from V and 3 bases from J, the junction contained 2 bases not matched to a gene. The CDR3 region is CASSLELAGGTDTQYF. DNA of the CDR3: TGCGCCAGCAGCTTGGAGCTAGCGGGGGGGACAGATACGCAGTATTTT. The entire variable domain, with the rest obtained from reference TRBV5-1 and TRBJ2-3, is as follows: KAGVTQTPRYLIKTRGQQVTLSCSPISGHRSVSWYQQTPGQGLQFLFEYFSETQRNKGNFPGRFSGRQFSNSRSEMNVSTLELGDSALYLCASSLELAGGTDTQYFGPGTRLTVL.